The 3 T cell receptor beta chains below come from one sample, sequenced in a study of beta chain features in type 1 diabetes. Expressed TCRB transcripts were sequenced because the entire RNA isolate underwent reverse transcription. The data were produced by immunoSEQ multiplex PCR, yet TCRdb's version contains in-frame clones alone and is incomplete. The sample contains some 150,000 clones, roughly 10% of which appear only once. The sample was central memory CD4+ T cells from blood. These receptors were taken from a woman in her thirties or forties in good health.

This clone has a handful of counts. V usage is TRBV11-2 and J usage is TRBJ2-5; unclear D gene. Trimming removed 3 bases from V and 2 bases from J, with 7 bases in between. Germline CDR1 is SGHAT and CDR2 is FQNNGV. The CDR3 totals 13 residues. CDR3 nucleotides: TGTGCCAGCAGCTTGAGGCCTCAAGAGACCCAGTACTTC. Its translation: CASSLRPQETQYF. The complete variable domain, with remaining parts taken from reference TRBV11-2 and TRBJ2-5, reads EAGVAQSPRYKIIEKRQSVAFWCNPISGHATLYWYQQILGQGPKLLIQFQNNGVVDDSQLPKDRFSAERLKGVDSTLKIQPAKLEDSAVYLCASSLRPQETQYFGPGTRLLVL.

This clone came up many times. The chain couples TRBV9 to TRBJ2-1; TRBD1 might be the D (6 bases). Germline V gene sequence: CDR1 SGDLS, CDR2 YYNGEE. The V and J ends lost 3 bases and 8 bases respectively, with 15 bases between them. The CDR3 extends over 14 amino acids. The CDR3 loop reads CASSEGVSLHEQFF. CDR3 coding DNA: TGTGCCAGCAGCGAGGGGGTTAGTCTTCATGAGCAGTTCTTC.

This clone was detected a few times. The V call is TRBV4-2, the J call TRBJ2-5; tentative D call: TRBD1 (6 bases). This CDR3 region has 16 residues. Germline loops: CDR1 LGHNA, CDR2 YNFKEQ. V lost 1 base and J 7 bases, leaving 19 bases between the germline ends. CDR3 sequence: CASSQGPQRGLGTQYF. The CDR3 nucleotides read TGTGCCAGCAGCCAAGGGCCTCAGAGGGGGTTAGGGACCCAGTACTTC.